The 16 T cell receptor beta chains below were found in one sample sequenced in a study of persistence of HIV-infected CD4 T cells. This nonspecific control used anti-CD3/anti-CD28 bead stimulation of CD4+ T cells. Sorting selected CD4+ T cells upregulating both CD40 ligand and CD69. Antigens of these TCRs are unknown. The immunoSEQ assay was version 4, run in survey mode. Repertoires were generated with immunoSEQ multiplex PCR, while TCRdb's copy carries only in-frame clones and drops some. The sample includes roughly 41,000 clones, 87% of them seen just once. The source was CD4+ T cells sorted from PBMCs after roughly 20-hour stimulation, collected from a patient who received antiretroviral therapy. Every receptor here comes from an adult man with HIV who was CMV-seropositive.

The chain joins TRBV6-5 to TRBJ2-7; 8 nucleotides match TRBD1. Trimming cost V 0 bases and J 4 bases; bases outside gene matches: 5. The CDR3 has 15 amino acids. Germline CDR1 reads MNHEY; CDR2 reads SVGAGI. The CDR3 loop reads CASSYSGQGHYEQYF. The CDR3 nucleotides read TGTGCCAGCAGTTACTCAGGACAGGGACATTACGAGCAGTACTTC.

The chain uses TRBV6-5 and TRBJ1-3, with 7 bases that match TRBD1. Germline loops: CDR1 MNHEY, CDR2 SVGAGI. Trimming cost V 7 bases and J 8 bases; bases outside gene matches: 14. The CDR3 covers 15 residues. The CDR3: CASTRTGALVDTIYF. CDR3 coding DNA: TGTGCCAGCACCAGAACAGGGGCCTTGGTTGACACCATATATTTT.

The CDR3 DNA reads as TGTGCCATCAGTGTAGGAATTTCTGGAAACACCATATATTTT. Translation gives CAISVGISGNTIYF. V gene TRBV10-3 combines with J gene TRBJ1-3; D ambiguous. The V gene lost 4 bases and the J gene lost 1 base, with 8 bases spanning the gap. Germline V gene data show CDR1 as ENHRY and CDR2 as SYGVKD. The CDR3 extends over 14 amino acids.

The chain uses TRBV18 and TRBJ2-1; D not certain. The V gene's germline CDR1 is KGHSH and CDR2 LQKENI. The CDR3 has 12 residues. Trimming removed 3 bases at V and 5 bases at J, with 5 bases between. In DNA, the CDR3 is TGTGCCAGCTCACCTACAGACAATGAGCAGTTCTTC. Its protein product is CASSPTDNEQFF.

The rearrangement links TRBV2 to TRBJ2-6; no clear D gene. Germline V lookup: CDR1 SNHLY, CDR2 FYNNEI. V lost 6 bases and J 2 bases, leaving 11 bases between the germline ends. This CDR3 region has 15 residues. The CDR3 DNA follows: TGTGCCAGCAGCCGGAACAAGGCTGGGGCCAACGTCCTGACTTTC. It yields the protein CASSRNKAGANVLTF. Supplemented by reference TRBV2 and TRBJ2-6, the full variable domain reads EPEVTQTPSHQVTQMGQEVILRCVPISNHLYFYWYRQILGQKVEFLVSFYNNEISEKSEIFDDQFSVERPDGSNFTLKIRSTKLEDSAMYFCASSRNKAGANVLTFGAGSRLTVL.

The V and J genes are TRBV14 and TRBJ1-1; no reliable D call. Trimming left V 4 bases short and J 4 bases short, with 10 bases between. The CDR3 is 13 amino acids. Germline V gene lookup returns CDR1 SGHDN and CDR2 FVKESK. CDR3 DNA: TGTGCCAGCAGCCTCGATAGGATCACTGAAGCTTTCTTT. Protein: CASSLDRITEAFF.

This clone was counted a few times. The rearrangement links TRBV6-5 to TRBJ1-5; 8 bases are shared with TRBD1. CDR3 size: 15 residues. Germline-derived CDR1 and CDR2 are MNHEY and SVGAGI. V lost 5 bases, J lost 1 base, and 4 bases stayed unmatched. The CDR3 DNA is TGTGCCAGCAGTCGACAGGGGAACAGCAATCAGCCCCAGCATTTT. Translating gives CASSRQGNSNQPQHF.

The chain is built from TRBV6-2 or TRBV6-3 and TRBJ1-1; D is perhaps TRBD1 (6 bases). Germline CDR1 and CDR2: MNHEY and SVGEGT. Trimming took off 2 bases at V and 0 bases at J, with 10 bases between the two ends. The CDR3 is made up of 15 amino acids. The CDR3 DNA follows: TGTGCCAGCAGTTACCCCGGGACACTGAACACTGAAGCTTTCTTT. It encodes CASSYPGTLNTEAFF.

The chain couples TRBV2 to TRBJ1-1; tentative D call: TRBD1 (6 bases). CDR3 size: 14 residues. CDR1 SNHLY and CDR2 FYNNEI come from the germline V gene. V lost 5 bases to trimming and J lost 2 bases, with 12 bases between them. CDR3 protein: CASSSGTLNTEAFF. The CDR3 DNA follows: TGTGCCAGCAGTTCTGGGACACTAAACACTGAAGCTTTCTTT.

V gene TRBV10-3 combines with J gene TRBJ1-6, with unresolved D. Germline CDR1 and CDR2: ENHRY and SYGVKD. Trimming left V 4 bases short and J 5 bases short, with 9 bases between. This CDR3 has 14 amino acids. The CDR3, as DNA: TGTGCCATCAGTGTCGGACGGGATAATTCACCCCTCCACTTT. Protein sequence: CAISVGRDNSPLHF.

The chain has TRBV19 and TRBJ2-7, with 11 positions matching TRBD2. Trimming cost V 2 bases and J 2 bases; bases outside gene matches: 20. This CDR3 is built from 21 residues. Per the germline V gene, CDR1 is LNHDA and CDR2 is SQIVND (reference sequence). As DNA, the CDR3 is TGTGCCAGTAGTATATCCGCCCTAGCGGGGGGTAGATTTCTTGGCCCCTACGAGCAGTACTTC. Its translation: CASSISALAGGRFLGPYEQYF. Full variable domain (rest looked up from reference TRBV19 and TRBJ2-7): DGGITQSPKYLFRKEGQNVTLSCEQNLNHDAMYWYRQDPGQGLRLIYYSQIVNDFQKGDIAEGYSVSREKKESFPLTVTSAQKNPTAFYLCASSISALAGGRFLGPYEQYFGPGTRLTVT.

The chain employs TRBV10-1 and TRBJ1-1, with D perhaps TRBD1 (6 bases). Trimming cost V 5 bases and J 3 bases, with 13 bases left between them. CDR1 and CDR2 (germline): WNHNN, SYGVQD (reference sequence). The CDR3 sequence is 14 residues long. This CDR3 reads CASSQTGTDTEAFF. DNA of the CDR3: TGCGCCAGCAGTCAGACAGGCACGGACACTGAAGCTTTCTTT.

The chain links TRBV19 to TRBJ2-1; possible D gene TRBD1, 6 bases. The ends were cut back, 9 bases at V and 14 bases at J, with 20 bases in the middle. CDR3 size: 12 residues. From germline, CDR1 is LNHDA and CDR2 SQIVND (reference sequence). This CDR3 reads CARYLERGKKFF. DNA for the CDR3: TGTGCCAGATATCTGGAGAGGGGGAAGAAGTTCTTC.

The V call is TRBV6-1, the J call TRBJ1-5; D gene unclear. The CDR3 is 16 residues long. Germline V gene sequence: CDR1 MNHNS, CDR2 SASEGT. V was cut by 3 bases and J by 5 bases, with 17 bases left in between. The CDR3 DNA reads TGTGCCAGCAGTGATGTCCGGAAAGCGGGCTATCAGCCCCAGCATTTT. Protein: CASSDVRKAGYQPQHF.

J is TRBJ1-5 and V is TRBV6-5; D not resolved. Germline-derived CDR1 and CDR2 are MNHEY and SVGAGI. This CDR3 region has 13 residues. V gave up 4 bases and J gave up 6 bases, with 10 bases separating them. CDR3: CASSSIYGQPQHF. The CDR3 DNA reads TGTGCCAGCAGTTCTATCTACGGTCAGCCCCAGCATTTT.

The gene calls are TRBV19 and TRBJ1-2; maybe TRBD1 (6 bases). Germline V gene data show CDR1 as LNHDA and CDR2 as SQIVND (reference sequence). The CDR3 runs 13 residues. Between the trimmed V and J ends, which lost 6 bases and 5 bases, there was a span of 13 bases. In DNA form, the CDR3 reads TGTGCCAGTAGCTTACAGGGATTGTATGGCTACACCTTC. Protein: CASSLQGLYGYTF.